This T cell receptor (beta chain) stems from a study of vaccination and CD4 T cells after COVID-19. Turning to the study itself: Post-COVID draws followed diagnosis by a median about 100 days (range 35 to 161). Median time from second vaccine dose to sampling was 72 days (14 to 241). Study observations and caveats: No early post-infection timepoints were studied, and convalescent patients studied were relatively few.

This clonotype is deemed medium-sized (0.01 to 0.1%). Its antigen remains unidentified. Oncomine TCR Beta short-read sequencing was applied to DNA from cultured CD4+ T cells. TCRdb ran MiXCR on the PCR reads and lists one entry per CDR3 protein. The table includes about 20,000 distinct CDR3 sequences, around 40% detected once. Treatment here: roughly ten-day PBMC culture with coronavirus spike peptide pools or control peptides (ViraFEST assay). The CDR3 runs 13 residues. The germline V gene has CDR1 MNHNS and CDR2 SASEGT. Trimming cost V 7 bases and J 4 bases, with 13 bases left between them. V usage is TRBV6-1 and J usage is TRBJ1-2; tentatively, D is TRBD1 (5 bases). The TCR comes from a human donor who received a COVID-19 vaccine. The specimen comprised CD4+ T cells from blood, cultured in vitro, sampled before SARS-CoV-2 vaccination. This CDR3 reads CASTEGLAYGYTF. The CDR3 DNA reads TGTGCCAGCACGGAGGGGCTGGCCTATGGCTACACCTTC.